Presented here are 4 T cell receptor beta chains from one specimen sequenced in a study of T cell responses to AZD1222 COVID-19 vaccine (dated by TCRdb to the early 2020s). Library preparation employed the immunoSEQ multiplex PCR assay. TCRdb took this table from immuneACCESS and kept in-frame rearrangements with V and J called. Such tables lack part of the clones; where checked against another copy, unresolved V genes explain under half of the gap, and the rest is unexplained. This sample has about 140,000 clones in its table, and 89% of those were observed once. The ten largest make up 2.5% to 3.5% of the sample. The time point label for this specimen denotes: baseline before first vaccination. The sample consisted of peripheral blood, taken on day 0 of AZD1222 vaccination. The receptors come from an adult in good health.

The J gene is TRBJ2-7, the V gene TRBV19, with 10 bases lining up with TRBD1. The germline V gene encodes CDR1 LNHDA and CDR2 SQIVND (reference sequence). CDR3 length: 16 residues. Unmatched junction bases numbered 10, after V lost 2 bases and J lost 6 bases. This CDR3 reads CASSIPPGQGCLEQYF. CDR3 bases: TGTGCCAGTAGTATACCCCCGGGACAGGGGTGTCTCGAGCAGTACTTC. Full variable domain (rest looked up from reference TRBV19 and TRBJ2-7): DGGITQSPKYLFRKEGQNVTLSCEQNLNHDAMYWYRQDPGQGLRLIYYSQIVNDFQKGDIAEGYSVSREKKESFPLTVTSAQKNPTAFYLCASSIPPGQGCLEQYFGPGTRLTVT.

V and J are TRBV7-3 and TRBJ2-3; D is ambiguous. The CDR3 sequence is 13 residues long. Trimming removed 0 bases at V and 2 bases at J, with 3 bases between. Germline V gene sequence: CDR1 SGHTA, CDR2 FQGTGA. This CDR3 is CASSLTATDTQYF. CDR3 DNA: TGTGCCAGCAGCTTAACCGCCACAGATACGCAGTATTTT.

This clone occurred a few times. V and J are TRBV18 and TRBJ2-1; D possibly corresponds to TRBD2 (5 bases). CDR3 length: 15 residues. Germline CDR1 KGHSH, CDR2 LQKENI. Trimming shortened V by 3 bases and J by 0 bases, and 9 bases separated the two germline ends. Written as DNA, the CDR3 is TGTGCCAGCTCACCCCTAGCCAACTCCTACAATGAGCAGTTCTTC. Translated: CASSPLANSYNEQFF.

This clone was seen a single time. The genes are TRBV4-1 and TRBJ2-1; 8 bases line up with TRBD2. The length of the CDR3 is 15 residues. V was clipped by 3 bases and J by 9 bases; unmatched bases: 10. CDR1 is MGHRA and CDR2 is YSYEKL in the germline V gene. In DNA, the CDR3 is TGCGCCAGCAGCCATACCGGGACTAGTGATGGTGAGCAGTTCTTC. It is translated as CASSHTGTSDGEQFF.